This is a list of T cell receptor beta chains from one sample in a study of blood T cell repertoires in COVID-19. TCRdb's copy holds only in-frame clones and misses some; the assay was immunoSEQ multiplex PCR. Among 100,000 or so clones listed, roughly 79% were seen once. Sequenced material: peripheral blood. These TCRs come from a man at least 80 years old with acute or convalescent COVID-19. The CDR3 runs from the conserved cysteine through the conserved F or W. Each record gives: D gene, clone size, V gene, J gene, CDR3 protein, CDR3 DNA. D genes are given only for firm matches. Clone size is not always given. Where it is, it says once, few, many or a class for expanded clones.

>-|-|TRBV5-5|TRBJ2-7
CASSYDSYSSYEQYF
TGTGCCAGCAGCTATGACAGCTATTCCTCCTACGAGCAGTACTTC
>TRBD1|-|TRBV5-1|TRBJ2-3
CASSLDGQGALDTQYF
TGCGCCAGCAGCTTGGATGGACAGGGGGCTTTGGATACGCAGTATTTT
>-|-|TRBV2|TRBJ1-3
CASSVAPGSSGNTIYF
TGTGCCAGCAGTGTAGCCCCGGGGAGCTCTGGAAACACCATATATTTT
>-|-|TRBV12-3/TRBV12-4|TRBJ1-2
CASTHRRLGGYTF
TGTGCCAGCACCCACAGGCGACTAGGAGGCTACACCTTC
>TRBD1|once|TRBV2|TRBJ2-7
CASRDRGSPRGEQYF
TGTGCCAGCAGGGACAGGGGGTCCCCCCGGGGGGAGCAGTACTTC
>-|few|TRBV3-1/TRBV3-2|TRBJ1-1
CASSHSPLNTEAFF
TGTGCCAGCAGCCATAGTCCGTTGAACACTGAAGCTTTCTTT
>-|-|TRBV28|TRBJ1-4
CASTGTYEKLFF
TGTGCCAGTACAGGGACGTATGAAAAACTGTTTTTT
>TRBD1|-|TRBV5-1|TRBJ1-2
CASSWGTGLRGGYTF
TGCGCCAGCAGCTGGGGGACAGGTCTGAGAGGAGGCTACACCTTC
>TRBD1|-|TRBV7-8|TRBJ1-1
CASSPGQGGEAFF
TGTGCCAGCAGCCCCGGACAGGGGGGTGAAGCTTTCTTT
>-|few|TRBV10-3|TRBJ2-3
CAISAELSTDTQYF
TGTGCCATCAGTGCGGAGCTGAGCACAGATACGCAGTATTTT
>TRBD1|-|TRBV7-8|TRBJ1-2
CASSRDRAGSGYTF
TGTGCCAGCAGCCGAGACAGGGCAGGATCTGGCTACACCTTC
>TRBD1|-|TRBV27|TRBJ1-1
CASSFRGQGAVEAFF
TGTGCCAGCAGTTTCCGGGGACAGGGGGCTGTTGAAGCTTTCTTT
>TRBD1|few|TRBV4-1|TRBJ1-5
CASSDWGQGGHQPQHF
TGCGCCAGCAGCGACTGGGGACAGGGAGGTCATCAGCCCCAGCATTTT
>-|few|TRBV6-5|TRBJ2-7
CASSYSLLYEQYF
TGTGCCAGCAGTTACTCGTTACTCTACGAGCAGTACTTC
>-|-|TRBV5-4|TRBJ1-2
CASSGVGQGNGYTF
TGTGCCAGCAGCGGGGTTGGGCAGGGAAACGGCTACACCTTC
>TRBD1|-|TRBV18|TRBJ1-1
CASSPNRGYRAFF
TGTGCCAGCTCACCTAACAGGGGATATCGGGCTTTCTTT
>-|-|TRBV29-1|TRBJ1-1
CSVSRGGNTEAFF
TGCAGCGTTTCCCGAGGGGGGAACACTGAAGCTTTCTTT
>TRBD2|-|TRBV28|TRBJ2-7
CASSLMASGGRLEQYF
TGTGCCAGCAGTTTAATGGCTAGCGGGGGTCGGCTCGAGCAGTACTTC
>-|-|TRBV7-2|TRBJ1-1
CASSKKVAGNTEAFF
TGTGCCAGCAGTAAAAAGGTAGCGGGGAACACTGAAGCTTTCTTT
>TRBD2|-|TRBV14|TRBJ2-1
CASSVFPRLAGAPYNEQFF
TGTGCCAGCAGCGTCTTTCCCCGACTAGCGGGGGCCCCATACAATGAGCAGTTCTTC
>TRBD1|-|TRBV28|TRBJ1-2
CASRPSGAGGYGYGYTF
TGTGCCAGCAGACCTTCTGGGGCAGGGGGCTATGGCTATGGCTACACCTTC
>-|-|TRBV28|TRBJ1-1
CASRDPGAGFWSEAFF
TGTGCCAGCAGGGACCCAGGAGCGGGGTTCTGGTCTGAAGCTTTCTTT
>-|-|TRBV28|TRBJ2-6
CASSPIRYGANVLTF
TGTGCCAGCAGCCCTATCAGGTATGGGGCCAACGTCCTGACTTTC
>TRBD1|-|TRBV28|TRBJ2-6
CASSRTGTGANVLTF
TGTGCCAGCAGTCGGACAGGGACTGGGGCCAACGTCCTGACTTTC
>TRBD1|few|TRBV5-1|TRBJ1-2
CASSTGQGVYGYTF
TGCGCCAGCAGCACTGGACAGGGGGTGTATGGCTACACCTTC
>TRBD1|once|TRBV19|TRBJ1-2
CASSTRGYNGYTF
TGTGCCAGTAGTACCAGGGGGTACAATGGCTACACCTTC
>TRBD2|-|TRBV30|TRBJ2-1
CAWGSSGAYNEQFF
TGTGCCTGGGGATCTAGCGGGGCCTACAATGAGCAGTTCTTC